This T cell receptor beta chain appears in the sequencing data of a study of blood T cell repertoires in COVID-19. The wider study: Collection of acute and convalescent COVID-19 samples took place in the United States, Italy and Spain. T cells, B-cell-depleted T cells, or PBMCs provided the cDNA or gDNA that served as material.

Authors' methods: Reference gene primers were amplified, and this amplification served to estimate nucleated cell counts. This table comes from immunoSEQ multiplex PCR, and its TCRdb copy is limited to in-frame clones, with some not included. The D gene and trimming were derived from the DNA, and the V and J assignments and clone size from that table. This sample has tens of thousands of clones, with approximately 83% found just once. CDR1 is MNHNS and CDR2 is SASEGT in the germline V gene. CDR3 length: 14 residues. Trimming cost V 1 base and J 4 bases, with 8 bases left between them. Sequences were obtained from peripheral blood. The TCR comes from a woman aged 55-70 years with acute or convalescent COVID-19. The rearrangement uses TRBV6-1 and TRBJ1-5; the D gene is possibly TRBD1 (5 bases). The CDR3 loop reads CASSEGGGNQPQHF. The DNA of the CDR3 is TGTGCCAGCAGTGAAGGGGGGGGAAATCAGCCCCAGCATTTT.